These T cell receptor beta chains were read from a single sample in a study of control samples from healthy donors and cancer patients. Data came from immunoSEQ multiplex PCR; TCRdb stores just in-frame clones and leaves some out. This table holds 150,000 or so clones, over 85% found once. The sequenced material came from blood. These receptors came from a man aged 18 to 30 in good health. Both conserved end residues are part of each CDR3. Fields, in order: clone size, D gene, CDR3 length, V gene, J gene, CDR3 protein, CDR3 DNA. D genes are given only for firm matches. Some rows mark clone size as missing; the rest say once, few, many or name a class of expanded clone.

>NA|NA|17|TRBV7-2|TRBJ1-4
CASSLVGDVALGEKLFF
TGTGCCAGCAGCTTAGTTGGTGACGTCGCCCTGGGGGAAAAACTGTTTTTT
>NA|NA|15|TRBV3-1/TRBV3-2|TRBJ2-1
CASAPGTRSYNEQFF
TGTGCCAGCGCCCCCGGGACTCGCTCCTACAATGAGCAGTTCTTC
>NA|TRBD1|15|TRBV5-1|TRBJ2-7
CASSPARTGGDEQYF
TGCGCCAGCAGCCCAGCGAGAACAGGGGGCGACGAGCAGTACTTC
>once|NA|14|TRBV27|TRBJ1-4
CASSPLGRVEKLFF
TGTGCCAGCAGTCCCCTAGGGAGGGTTGAAAAACTGTTTTTT
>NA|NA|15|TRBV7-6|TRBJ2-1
CASSPAAGPYNEQFF
TGTGCCAGCAGCCCAGCGGCGGGCCCCTACAATGAGCAGTTCTTC
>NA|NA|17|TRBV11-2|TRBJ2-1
CASSLRSRELTNNEQFF
TGTGCCAGCAGCTTGCGGAGTCGGGAGCTTACAAACAATGAGCAGTTCTTC
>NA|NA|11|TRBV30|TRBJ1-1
CAWRVNTEAFF
TGTGCCTGGAGGGTGAACACTGAAGCTTTCTTT
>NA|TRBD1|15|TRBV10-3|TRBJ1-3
CAISIGDRAGNTIYF
TGTGCCATCAGTATAGGGGACAGGGCTGGAAACACCATATATTTT
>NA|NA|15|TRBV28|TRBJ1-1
CASSLHTGKGTEAFF
TGTGCCAGCAGTCTCCACACAGGGAAGGGAACTGAAGCTTTCTTT
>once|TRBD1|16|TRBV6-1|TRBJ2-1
CASSEGTGGSYNEQFF
TGTGCCAGCAGTGAAGGGACAGGGGGATCCTACAATGAGCAGTTCTTC
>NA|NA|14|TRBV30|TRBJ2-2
CASHHRPNTGELFF
TGTGCTTCCCATCACAGGCCAAACACCGGGGAGCTGTTTTTT
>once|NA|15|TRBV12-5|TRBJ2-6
CASAGVSTGANVLTF
TGTGCTAGTGCCGGGGTCTCGACTGGGGCCAACGTCCTGACTTTC
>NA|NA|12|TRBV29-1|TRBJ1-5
CSVGQRNQPQHF
TGCAGCGTTGGACAGCGCAATCAGCCCCAGCATTTT
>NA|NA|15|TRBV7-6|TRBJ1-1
CASSLVRGANTEAFF
TGTGCCAGCAGCTTAGTACGGGGGGCGAACACTGAAGCTTTCTTT
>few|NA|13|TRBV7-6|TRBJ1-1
CASSSGLNTEAFF
TGTGCCAGCAGCTCCGGGTTGAACACTGAAGCTTTCTTT
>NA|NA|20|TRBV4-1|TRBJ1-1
CASSQVGERGGLARGTEAFF
TGCGCCAGCAGCCAAGTAGGGGAGCGGGGGGGATTAGCCCGTGGTACTGAAGCTTTCTTT
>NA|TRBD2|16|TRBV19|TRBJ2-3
CASTPGWREDADTQYF
TGTGCCAGTACCCCGGGTTGGCGGGAGGATGCAGATACGCAGTATTTT
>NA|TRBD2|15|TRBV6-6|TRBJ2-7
CASSYELAVRYEQYF
TGTGCCAGCAGTTACGAACTAGCGGTCAGATACGAGCAGTACTTC
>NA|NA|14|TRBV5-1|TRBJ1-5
CASSLGQGVGAQHF
TGCGCCAGCAGCTTGGGTCAGGGTGTTGGAGCCCAGCATTTT
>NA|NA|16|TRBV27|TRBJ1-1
CASSLSGWGENTEAFF
TGTGCCAGCAGTTTATCGGGGTGGGGGGAGAACACTGAAGCTTTCTTT
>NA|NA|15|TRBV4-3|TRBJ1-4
CASSQVSRINEKLFF
TGCGCCAGCAGCCAAGTGTCACGGATAAATGAAAAACTGTTTTTT
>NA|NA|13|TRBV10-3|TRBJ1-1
CAISETGRTEAFF
TGTGCCATCAGTGAAACAGGGAGGACTGAAGCTTTCTTT
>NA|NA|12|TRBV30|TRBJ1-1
CAWSNRRAEAFF
TGTGCCTGGAGTAACCGGAGGGCGGAAGCTTTCTTT
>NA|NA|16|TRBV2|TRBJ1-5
CASSEVWGLNNQPQHF
TGTGCCAGCAGTGAAGTCTGGGGGTTGAACAATCAGCCCCAGCATTTT
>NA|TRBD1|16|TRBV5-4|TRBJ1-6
CASSRMGQGSNSPLHF
TGTGCCAGCAGCAGGATGGGACAGGGGAGTAATTCACCCCTCCACTTT
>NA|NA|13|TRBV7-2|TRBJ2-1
CASSLQSRSEQFF
TGTGCCAGCAGCTTACAATCCCGGAGTGAGCAGTTCTTC
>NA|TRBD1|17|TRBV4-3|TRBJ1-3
CASSLGVTGASGNTIYF
TGCGCCAGCAGCCTAGGGGTGACAGGGGCCTCTGGAAACACCATATATTTT
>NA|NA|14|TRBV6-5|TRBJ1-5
CASRRTHSNQPQHF
TGTGCCAGCAGGAGGACACATAGCAATCAGCCCCAGCATTTT
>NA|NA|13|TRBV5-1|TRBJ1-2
CASSLDGPLGYTF
TGCGCCAGCAGCTTGGATGGTCCACTGGGCTACACCTTC
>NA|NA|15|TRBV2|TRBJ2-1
CASLYLPTPNNEQFF
TGTGCCAGCCTTTATCTCCCCACTCCGAATAATGAGCAGTTCTTC
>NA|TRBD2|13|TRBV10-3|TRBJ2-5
CAIALAGLETQYF
TGTGCCATCGCCCTAGCGGGCCTAGAGACCCAGTACTTC
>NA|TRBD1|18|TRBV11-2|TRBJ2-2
CASRPPGRGGANTGELFF
TGTGCCAGCAGACCCCCGGGCCGAGGGGGCGCGAACACCGGGGAGCTGTTTTTT
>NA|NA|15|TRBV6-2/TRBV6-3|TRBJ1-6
CASSFGLRTNSPLHF
TGTGCCAGCAGCTTCGGTTTGCGCACTAATTCACCCCTCCACTTT